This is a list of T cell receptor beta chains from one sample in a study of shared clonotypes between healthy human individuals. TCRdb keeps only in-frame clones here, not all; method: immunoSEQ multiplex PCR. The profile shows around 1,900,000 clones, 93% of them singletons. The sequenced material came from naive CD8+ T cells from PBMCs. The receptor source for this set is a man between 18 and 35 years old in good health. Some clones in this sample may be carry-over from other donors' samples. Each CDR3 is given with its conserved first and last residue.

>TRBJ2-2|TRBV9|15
CASSVTVVNTGELFF
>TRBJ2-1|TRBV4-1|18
CASSQDLASGRWGNEQFF
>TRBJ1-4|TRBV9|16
CASGRTGLPTNEKLFF
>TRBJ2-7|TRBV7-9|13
CASSSSEVGEQYF
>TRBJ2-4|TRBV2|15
CASFLSALAKNIQYF
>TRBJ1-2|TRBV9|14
CASSASDRDYGYTF
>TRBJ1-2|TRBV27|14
CASSSLDRIYGYTF
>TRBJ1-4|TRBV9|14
CASSVGGRPEKLFF
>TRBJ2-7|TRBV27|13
CASRLDGAYEQYF
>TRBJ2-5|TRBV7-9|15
CASSLGTGVTETQYF
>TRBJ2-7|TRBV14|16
CASSHAAGQGSHEQYF
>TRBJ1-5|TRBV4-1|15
CASSQGTGSNQPQHF
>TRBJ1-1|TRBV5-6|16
CASSWAVGPRNTEAFF
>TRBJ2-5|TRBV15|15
CATSSSLAGGETQYF
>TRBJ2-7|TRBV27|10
CASSSGAGYF
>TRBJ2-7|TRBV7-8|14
CASSDGLGTYEQYF
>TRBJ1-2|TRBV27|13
CASSQGTGYGYTF
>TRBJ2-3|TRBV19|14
CASSAGARTDTQYF
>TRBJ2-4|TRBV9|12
CASSNSQGPQYF
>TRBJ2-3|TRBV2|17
CASSAASGSPSTDTQYF
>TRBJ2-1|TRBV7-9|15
CASNDRDTHNVEQFF
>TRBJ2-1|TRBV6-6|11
CASRSANEQFF
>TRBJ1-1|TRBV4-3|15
CASSQDSGANTEAFF
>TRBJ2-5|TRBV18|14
CASSGTGGQETQYF
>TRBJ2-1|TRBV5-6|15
CASSVLAEIYNEQFF
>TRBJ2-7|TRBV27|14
CASSLLAGVYEQYF
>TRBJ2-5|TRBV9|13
CASSVVIGETQYF
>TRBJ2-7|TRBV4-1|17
CASSQPGGGGSSYEQYF
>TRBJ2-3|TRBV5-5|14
CASSWGQSTDTQYF
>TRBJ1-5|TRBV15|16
CATSRERGFGNQPQHF
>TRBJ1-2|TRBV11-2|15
CASSLVPDRVYGYTF
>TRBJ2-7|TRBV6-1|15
CASSEGQGFNYEQYF
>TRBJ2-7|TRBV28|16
CASSLGLGLAPGEQYF
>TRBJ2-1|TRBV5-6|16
CASSLEAGRFYNEQFF
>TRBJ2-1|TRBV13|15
CASSLETGPYNEQFF
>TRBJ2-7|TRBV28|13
CASWRGSPGEQYF
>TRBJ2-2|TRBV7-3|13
CASGQANTGELFF
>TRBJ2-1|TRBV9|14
CASSVVGDPREQFF